Here is one T cell receptor (beta chain) with its context. Its target is unknown. The protocol was immunoSEQ multiplex PCR, while the TCRdb copy is restricted to in-frame clones and leaves out a portion. Here the sample spans 11,000 to 15,000 clones, around 49% being singletons. Germline lookup yields CDR1 SGHRS and CDR2 YFSETQ. Trimming removed 2 bases at V and 4 bases at J, with 15 bases between. CDR3 size: 15 residues. These data originate in a study of siplizumab effects on memory and regulatory T cells. For the study at large: With siplizumab at 0.75 to 1 ug/mL or without drug, mixed lymphocyte reactions were set up in pairs. Whole-study results and caveats: With siplizumab, Treg-derived clones averaged roughly 62% of mappable alloreactive CD4+ clones, versus approximately 29% in controls. In roughly 75-96% of proliferating CD4+ or CD8+ clones, a naive or memory phenotype could not be assigned.

It was at 37°C and for 5 to 7 days that the mixed lymphocyte reaction cells were cocultured. This clonotype originated in a human donor in good health; the cells came from an allogeneic mixed lymphocyte reaction. The V call is TRBV5-1, the J call TRBJ2-5, with D perhaps TRBD1 (7 bases). Specimen: CFSE-low (dividing) CD4+ T cells sorted from an allogeneic mixed lymphocyte reaction. CDR3 region: CASSFWAGGGETQYF. The CDR3 bases are TGCGCCAGCAGCTTTTGGGCAGGGGGAGGAGAGACCCAGTACTTC.